The source of this T cell receptor beta chain is a study of cytomegalovirus exposure and HLA in healthy donors. Both 60 Vbeta primers and 13 Jbeta primers went into the PCR. Generated by immunoSEQ multiplex PCR, the TCRdb table keeps only in-frame clones and is missing some. This sample yields roughly 68,000 clones, of which about 68% are seen a single time; nearly 7.5% belongs to the top ten. About this clone: The antigen remains undetermined.

This CDR3 spans 11 amino acids. Unmatched junction bases numbered 4, after V lost 6 bases and J lost 8 bases. Germline CDR1 is SQVTM and CDR2 is ANQGSEA. General study points: An analysis was carried out at a later point. It showed that HLA-associated TCR beta chains were more clonally expanded than equally common non-associated chains. It was reported that the classifier diagnosed cytomegalovirus status with high specificity and sensitivity in both the original and validation cohorts.

The receptor comes from a woman in her 30s in good health and CMV-seropositive. The genes are TRBV29-1 and TRBJ1-2, with 9 bases fitting TRBD1. The specimen was PBMCs. CDR3 amino acids: CSVWTGEGYTF. CDR3 nucleotides: TGCAGCGTCTGGACAGGGGAAGGCTACACCTTC.